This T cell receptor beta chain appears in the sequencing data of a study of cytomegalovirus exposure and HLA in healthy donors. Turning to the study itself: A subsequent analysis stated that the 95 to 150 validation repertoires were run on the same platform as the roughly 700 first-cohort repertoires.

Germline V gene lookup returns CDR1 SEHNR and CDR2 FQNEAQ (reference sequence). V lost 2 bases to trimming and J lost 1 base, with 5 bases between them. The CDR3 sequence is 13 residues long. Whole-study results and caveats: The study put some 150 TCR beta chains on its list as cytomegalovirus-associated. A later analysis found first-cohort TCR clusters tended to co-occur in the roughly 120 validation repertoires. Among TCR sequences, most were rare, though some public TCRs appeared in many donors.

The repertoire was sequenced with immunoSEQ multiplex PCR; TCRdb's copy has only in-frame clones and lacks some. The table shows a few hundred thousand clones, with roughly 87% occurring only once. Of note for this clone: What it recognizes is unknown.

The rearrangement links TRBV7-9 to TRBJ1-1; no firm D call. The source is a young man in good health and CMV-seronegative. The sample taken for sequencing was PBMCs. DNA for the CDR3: TGTGCCAGCAGCTTATACTCGAACACTGAAGCTTTCTTT. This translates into CASSLYSNTEAFF.